This TCR beta chain was retrieved from a study of T cells in Graves' hyperthyroidism and ophthalmopathy. Overall study results and limits: Stable hyperthyroidism was told apart from ophthalmopathy by a model built on 13 V-J features. Researchers found most expanded thyroid clonotypes above 0.001 in blood as well.

The V and J ends lost 6 bases and 7 bases, in that order; junction bases with no gene match: 13. Per the germline V gene, CDR1 is SQVTM and CDR2 is ANQGSEA. The CDR3 runs 15 residues. This clonotype was detected ten times or more. The antigen remains unidentified. Exclusion of a patient resulted from uncontrolled infection, other autoimmune disease, pregnancy or lactation. The investigators amplified TCR beta CDR3 regions from RNA transcripts. The HTBI set primed first-round TCR CDR3 RT-PCR. TCRdb fed the multiplex PCR reads into MiXCR, producing one record per CDR3 protein. The data show approximately 330,000 distinct CDR3 sequences, about an eighth seen once.

The TCR sequence derives from a woman aged 40 to 55 with Graves' ophthalmopathy. The V call is TRBV29-1, the J call TRBJ2-1, with TRBD1 matching 9 bases. The sample was blood. CDR3: CSVDTGGDGVNEQFF. In nucleotides, the CDR3 is TGCAGCGTAGACACAGGGGGCGATGGGGTAAATGAGCAGTTCTTC.